These 25 T cell receptor beta chains were sequenced from one sample in a study of blood T cells in healthy people across ages. Through a sample-barcoded 5' primer and a J-beta primer mix, a second PCR was run for roughly 7 to 11 cycles. TCRdb analysed the 5' RACE reads with MiXCR anew, one entry per CDR3 protein. The sample consists of hundreds of thousands of distinct CDR3 sequences, roughly a quarter of them appearing once. These data were likewise used in another study, on T cells of mothers and their children.

The specimen sequenced was blood. These receptors were obtained from a boy younger than 10 in good health.

To note about this clonotype: An end of the junction does not agree with germline; a read error may underlie this. This chain uses TRBV6-6 with TRBJ2-7; tentatively, D is TRBD1 (6 bases). The CDR3 runs 16 residues. The V gene's germline CDR1 is MNHNY and CDR2 SVGAGI (reference sequence). CDR3 in amino acids: CANSFGLGRGSYEQYF. DNA for the CDR3: TGTGCCAACAGTTTTGGGTTGGGCAGGGGAAGTTACGAGCAGTACTTC.

The sample holds a few counts of this clonotype. The chain couples TRBV30 to TRBJ2-5; either TRBD1 or TRBD2 may fit D (5 bases each). This CDR3 region has 13 residues. Between the trimmed V and J ends, which lost 5 bases and 2 bases, there was a span of 12 bases. Per germline, CDR1 GTSNPN and CDR2 SVGIG (reference sequence). The CDR3 DNA follows: TGTGCCTGGGCCGGGACGACACAAGAGACCCAGTACTTC. Its translation: CAWAGTTQETQYF.

DNA for the CDR3: TGTGCCAGCAGACTTGGGGGGAGGATAGGAAACACTGAAGCTTTCTTT. Protein sequence: CASRLGGRIGNTEAFF. The chain is built from TRBV7-9 and TRBJ1-1; TRBD1 is a possible D gene (5 bases). Germline assignment: CDR1 SEHNR and CDR2 FQNEAQ (reference sequence). The CDR3 sequence is 16 residues long. The V end was cut by 6 bases, the J end by 2 bases, with 19 bases between.

This clonotype has only a few counts. The chain's CDR3 is CASSNLAGVGEQFF. DNA for the CDR3: TGTGCCAGCAGTAATTTAGCGGGAGTAGGTGAGCAGTTCTTC. The rearrangement uses TRBV21-1 and TRBJ2-1; TRBD2, the table's D call, was not compared with the DNA. TRBV21-1 is a pseudogene. The length of the CDR3 is 14 residues.

This clonotype occurred a few times. The chain joins TRBV19 to TRBJ2-6; 8 bases line up with TRBD1. The V and J ends lost 4 bases and 3 bases, in that order; junction bases with no gene match: 11. The CDR3 runs to 18 residues. Germline V gene data show CDR1 as LNHDA and CDR2 as SQIVND (reference sequence). As DNA, the CDR3 is TGTGCCAGTAGTAGGTCCGGACAGGGAGTTTTTGGGGCCAACGTCCTGACTTTC. It yields the protein CASSRSGQGVFGANVLTF.

The V gene is TRBV9, the J gene TRBJ2-2; TRBD2 aligns across 9 bases. With 0 bases clipped from V and 4 bases from J, the junction kept 4 bases outside the gene matches. This CDR3 is 16 amino acids long. Germline V gene sequence: CDR1 SGDLS, CDR2 YYNGEE. The CDR3 here is CASSVVSGGSTGELFF. The CDR3 nucleotides are TGTGCCAGCAGCGTAGTAAGCGGGGGGAGCACCGGGGAGCTGTTTTTT.

The chain joins TRBV12-3 or TRBV12-4 to TRBJ1-5; tentative D call: TRBD1 (5 bases). Trimming shortened V by 3 bases and J by 0 bases, and 9 bases separated the two germline ends. The length of the CDR3 is 15 residues. Here the CDR3 DNA reads TGTGCCAGCAGTTTTGGAGGGGTTAGCAATCAGCCCCAGCATTTT. Translating it yields CASSFGGVSNQPQHF.

This clonotype was seen more than once but under ten times. V and J are TRBV2 and TRBJ2-7, with D possibly being TRBD2 (5 bases). This CDR3 region has 11 residues. Germline CDR1 and CDR2: SNHLY and FYNNEI. V was cut by 8 bases and J by 3 bases, with 8 bases left in between. This chain's CDR3 is CASHEGYEQYF. The CDR3 DNA reads as TGTGCCAGCCATGAGGGCTACGAGCAGTACTTC.

This clonotype occurred a few times. The CDR3 DNA sequence: TGTGCCAGTCAACAACTCGTTAGCAATCAGCCCCAGCATTTT. This translates into CASQQLVSNQPQHF. The V call is TRBV6-6, the J call TRBJ1-5; no clear D gene. The V gene's germline CDR1 is MNHNY and CDR2 SVGAGI (reference sequence). With 9 bases removed from V and 0 bases from J, the gap between germline ends came to 12 bases. The CDR3 totals 14 residues.

The chain combines TRBV5-1 with TRBJ2-7, with D unclear. This CDR3 region has 16 residues. Germline V gene data show CDR1 as SGHRS and CDR2 as YFSETQ. V dropped 4 bases and J dropped 1 base, with 18 bases sitting between them. The CDR3 region is CASSPFIGGASYEQYF. CDR3 coding DNA: TGCGCCAGCAGCCCCTTTATCGGCGGAGCTTCCTACGAGCAGTACTTC.

This clonotype was found a few times. CDR3 sequence reads: CASSLVTSREETQYF. Written as DNA, the CDR3 is TGTGCCAGCAGCTTAGTTACGTCACGGGAAGAGACCCAGTACTTC. The gene calls are TRBV11-1 and TRBJ2-5; D remains unclear. Germline CDR1 is SGHAT and CDR2 is FQDESV (reference sequence). V was cut by 1 base and J by 3 bases, with 12 bases left in between. CDR3 size: 15 residues.

The CDR3: CASSKTAFRSYNEQFF. DNA of the CDR3: TGTGCCAGCAGTAAAACAGCCTTTCGCTCCTACAATGAGCAGTTCTTC. This chain joins TRBV5-5 and TRBJ2-1; D not resolved. The germline V gene encodes CDR1 SGHKS and CDR2 YYEKEE (reference sequence). This CDR3 comprises 16 residues. Between the trimmed V and J ends, which lost 5 bases and 0 bases, there was a span of 15 bases. The variable domain in full, with the rest retrieved from reference TRBV5-5 and TRBJ2-1, is DAGVTQSPTHLIKTRGQQVTLRCSPISGHKSVSWYQQVLGQGPQFIFQYYEKEERGRGNFPDRFSARQFPNYSSELNVNALLLGDSALYLCASSKTAFRSYNEQFFGPGTRLTVL.

The rearrangement joins TRBV7-2 to TRBJ2-3; TRBD2 aligns across 10 bases. Germline CDR1 and CDR2: SGHTA and FQGNSA. V lost 1 base, J lost 2 bases, and 9 bases stayed unmatched. The CDR3 runs 18 residues. The CDR3 DNA follows: TGTGCCAGCAGCTTAGGGCGGAGCGGGAGGGCCCTCACAGATACGCAGTATTTT. Translated, it gives CASSLGRSGRALTDTQYF.

The chain is built from TRBV27 and TRBJ2-5, with a tentative D call TRBD1 (7 bases). The J call may not be correct, given that the DNA end is closer to TRBJ2-7. The CDR3 is 14 residues long. Looked up from germline, CDR1 is MNHEY and CDR2 is SMNVEV (reference sequence). CDR3 sequence (DNA): TGTGCCAGCAGTCCAGGGGGGTTGTCCTACGAGCAGTACTTC. Residues: CASSPGGLSYEQYF.

Only one count was recorded for this clonotype. J is TRBJ2-1 and V is TRBV15; tentatively, D is TRBD2 (6 bases). The J call is in doubt because the DNA end fits TRBJ2-7 better. The CDR3 has 14 amino acids. Germline V lookup: CDR1 LNHNV, CDR2 YYDKDF (reference sequence). CDR3 nucleotide sequence: TGTGCCACCAGCGGGGAGGAGGTATCCTACGAGCAGTACTTC. It translates to CATSGEEVSYEQYF.

The chain carries TRBV6-5 and TRBJ1-2; possibly TRBD1 for D (6 bases). Trimming removed 6 bases from V and 6 bases from J, with 11 bases in between. Germline CDR1 and CDR2: MNHEY and SVGAGI. CDR3 size: 12 residues. CDR3 in amino acids: CASRPSGDGYTF. DNA of the CDR3: TGTGCCAGCAGACCCTCAGGGGATGGCTACACCTTC.

This chain uses TRBV9 with TRBJ2-7, with TRBD2 identical over 16 bases. From germline, CDR1 is SGDLS and CDR2 YYNGEE. There are 16 residues in the CDR3. Trimming at V came to 0 bases and at J to 5 bases, leaving 2 bases not matched to a gene. CDR3 region: CASSVAGTSGRDEQYF. For the CDR3, the DNA is TGTGCCAGCAGCGTAGCCGGGACTAGCGGGAGGGACGAGCAGTACTTC.

This clonotype was recorded once. The rearrangement links TRBV3-1 to TRBJ2-4; TRBD1 might be the D (6 bases). The V end lost 0 bases, the J end lost 8 bases, and 14 bases lay between the germline ends. The CDR3 has 15 amino acids. Germline V gene sequence: CDR1 LGHDT, CDR2 YNNKEL (reference sequence). CDR3 region: CASSQEGAGLDIQYF. CDR3 DNA sequence: TGTGCCAGCAGCCAAGAGGGGGCAGGACTGGACATTCAGTACTTC.

This chain connects TRBV20-1 to TRBJ2-4, with 8 nucleotides matching TRBD1. V gave up 1 base and J gave up 1 base; unmatched junction bases: 3. This CDR3 is built from 15 residues. Looked up from germline, CDR1 is DFQATT and CDR2 is SNEGSKA (reference sequence). CDR3 in DNA: TGCAGTGCTAGAGGGCAGGGGGCTGCCAAAAACATTCAGTACTTC. Protein sequence: CSARGQGAAKNIQYF.

The chain couples TRBV27 to TRBJ2-3; D remains ambiguous. Trimming left V 0 bases short and J 0 bases short, with 4 bases between. CDR3 size: 14 residues. CDR1 and CDR2 (germline): MNHEY, SMNVEV (reference sequence). CDR3 sequence (DNA): TGTGCCAGCAGTTTATCGTGGAGCACAGATACGCAGTATTTT. The encoded protein is CASSLSWSTDTQYF.

The chain recombines TRBV11-2 with TRBJ2-2; a possible D gene is TRBD1 (5 bases). Between the trimmed V and J ends, which lost 5 bases and 6 bases, there was a span of 10 bases. This CDR3 contains 13 residues. The germline gives CDR1 SGHAT, CDR2 FQNNGV. CDR3 sequence reads: CASSPTVAGELFF. In DNA, the CDR3 is TGTGCCAGCAGCCCGACAGTGGCCGGGGAGCTGTTTTTT.

The chain carries TRBV5-5 and TRBJ1-2; D remains unclear. Germline CDR1 is SGHKS and CDR2 is YYEKEE (reference sequence). The CDR3 runs to 16 residues. The V and J ends lost 4 bases and 0 bases respectively, with 16 bases between them. This chain's CDR3 is CASSPGSPSSNYGYTF. The CDR3 DNA reads as TGTGCCAGCAGCCCCGGGTCGCCCAGCTCTAACTATGGCTACACCTTC. The full variable domain, rest sourced from reference TRBV5-5 and TRBJ1-2, is DAGVTQSPTHLIKTRGQQVTLRCSPISGHKSVSWYQQVLGQGPQFIFQYYEKEERGRGNFPDRFSARQFPNYSSELNVNALLLGDSALYLCASSPGSPSSNYGYTFGSGTRLTVV.

V gene TRBV20-1 combines with J gene TRBJ2-4; weak D call: TRBD1 (6 bases). Between the trimmed V and J ends, which lost 5 bases and 3 bases, there was a span of 14 bases. CDR1 and CDR2 (germline): DFQATT, SNEGSKA (reference sequence). This CDR3 spans 14 amino acids. The CDR3 nucleotides read TGCAGTGCTCCCAGGGGCAGGGACAAAAACATTCAGTACTTC. Translating gives CSAPRGRDKNIQYF.

This clonotype was counted only a few times. The rearrangement joins TRBV20-1 to TRBJ1-2; D unresolved. Trimming stripped 0 bases from V and 2 bases from J, with 7 bases between. This CDR3 comprises 13 residues. The V gene's germline CDR1 is DFQATT and CDR2 SNEGSKA (reference sequence). CDR3 amino acids: CSARDHGNYGYTF. The DNA for the CDR3 is TGCAGTGCTAGAGATCACGGGAACTATGGCTACACCTTC.

The chain carries TRBV27 and TRBJ2-2; possible D gene TRBD1, 6 bases. This CDR3 spans 14 amino acids. With 5 bases removed from V and 9 bases from J, the gap between germline ends came to 16 bases. The V gene's germline CDR1 is MNHEY and CDR2 SMNVEV (reference sequence). The CDR3 loop is CASSPKTGGRELFF. The CDR3, as DNA: TGTGCCAGCAGTCCAAAGACAGGTGGGCGGGAGCTGTTTTTT.